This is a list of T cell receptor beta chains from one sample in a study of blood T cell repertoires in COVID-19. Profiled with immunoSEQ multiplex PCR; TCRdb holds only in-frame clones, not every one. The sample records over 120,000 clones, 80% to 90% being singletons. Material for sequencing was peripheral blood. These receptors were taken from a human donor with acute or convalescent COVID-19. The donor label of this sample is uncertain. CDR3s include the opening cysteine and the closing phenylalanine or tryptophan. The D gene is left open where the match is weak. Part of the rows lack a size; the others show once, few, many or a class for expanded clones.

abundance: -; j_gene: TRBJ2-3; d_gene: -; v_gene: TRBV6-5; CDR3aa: CASSSQGRSTDTQYF; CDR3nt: TGTGCCAGCAGTAGTCAGGGAAGGAGCACAGATACGCAGTATTTT
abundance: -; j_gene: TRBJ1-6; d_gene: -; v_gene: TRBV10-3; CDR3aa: CAITGDPQNSPLHF; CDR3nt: TGTGCCATCACAGGGGATCCACAAAATTCACCCCTCCACTTT
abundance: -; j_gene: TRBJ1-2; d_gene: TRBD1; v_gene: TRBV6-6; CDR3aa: CASSYRDRGDVGYTF; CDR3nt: TGTGCCAGCAGTTACCGGGACAGGGGGGACGTTGGCTACACCTTC
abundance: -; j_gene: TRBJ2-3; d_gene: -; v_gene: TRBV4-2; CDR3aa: CASSQDGTYHPDTQYF; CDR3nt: TGTGCCAGCAGCCAAGATGGGACTTACCACCCAGATACGCAGTATTTT
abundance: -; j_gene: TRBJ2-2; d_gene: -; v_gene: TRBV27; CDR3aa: CASSVGLANTGELFF; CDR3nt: TGTGCCAGCTCCGTGGGACTGGCGAACACCGGGGAGCTGTTTTTT
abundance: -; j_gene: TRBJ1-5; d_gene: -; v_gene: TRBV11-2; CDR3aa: CASSLARGQPQHF; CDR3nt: TGTGCCAGCAGCTTAGCAAGGGGTCAGCCCCAGCATTTT
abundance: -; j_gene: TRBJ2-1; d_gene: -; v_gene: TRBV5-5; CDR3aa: CASSLEAGEQFF; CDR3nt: TGTGCCAGCAGCTTGGAGGCGGGTGAGCAGTTCTTC
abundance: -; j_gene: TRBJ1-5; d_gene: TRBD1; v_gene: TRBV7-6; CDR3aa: CASSLNRGRGQPQHF; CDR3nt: TGTGCCAGCAGCTTAAACAGGGGGCGAGGTCAGCCCCAGCATTTT
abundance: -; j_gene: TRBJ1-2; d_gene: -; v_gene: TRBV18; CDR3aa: CASSPYRETEGYTF; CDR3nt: TGTGCCAGCTCACCGTACCGGGAAACGGAGGGCTACACCTTC
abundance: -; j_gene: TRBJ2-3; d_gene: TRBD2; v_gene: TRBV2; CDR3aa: CASSEPLDWRGGADTQYF; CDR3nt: TGTGCCAGCAGTGAACCCTTGGATTGGCGGGGGGGCGCAGATACGCAGTATTTT
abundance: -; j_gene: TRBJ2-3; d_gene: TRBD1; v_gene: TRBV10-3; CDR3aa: CAIGDSSTDTQYF; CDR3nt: TGTGCCATCGGGGACAGCAGCACAGATACGCAGTATTTT
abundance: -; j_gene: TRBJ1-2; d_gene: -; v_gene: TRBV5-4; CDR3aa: CASSFGGAAGYTF; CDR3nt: TGTGCCAGCAGCTTCGGGGGGGCGGCCGGCTACACCTTC
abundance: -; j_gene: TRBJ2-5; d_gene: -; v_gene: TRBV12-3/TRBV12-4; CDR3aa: CASSRPGQETQYF; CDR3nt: TGTGCCAGCAGCCGGCCAGGGCAGGAGACCCAGTACTTC
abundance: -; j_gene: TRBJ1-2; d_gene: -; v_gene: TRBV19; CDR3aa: CASRLTGINYGYTF; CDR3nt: TGTGCCAGTAGACTGACCGGGATCAACTACGGCTACACCTTC
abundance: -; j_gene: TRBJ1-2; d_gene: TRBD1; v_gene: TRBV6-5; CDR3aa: CASSYAPRTGYGYTF; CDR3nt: TGTGCCAGCAGTTACGCCCCGCGGACAGGCTATGGCTACACCTTC
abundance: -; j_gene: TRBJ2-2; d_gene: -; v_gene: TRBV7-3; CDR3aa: CASSSDTITGELFF; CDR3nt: TGTGCCAGCAGCTCGGACACGATCACCGGGGAGCTGTTTTTT
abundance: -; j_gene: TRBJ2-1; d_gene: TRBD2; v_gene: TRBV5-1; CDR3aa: CASNEPGLATRGQFF; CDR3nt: TGCGCCAGCAACGAACCGGGACTAGCTACGAGGGGGCAGTTCTTC
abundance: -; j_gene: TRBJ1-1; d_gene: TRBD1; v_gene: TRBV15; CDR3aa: CATSGRQGGPEAFF; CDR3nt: TGTGCCACCAGCGGTAGACAGGGGGGCCCTGAAGCTTTCTTT
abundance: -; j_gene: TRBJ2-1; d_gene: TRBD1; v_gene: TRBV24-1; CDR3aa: CATSDGPVRGQGREQFF; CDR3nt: TGTGCCACCAGTGATGGACCGGTTAGGGGACAGGGACGGGAGCAGTTCTTC
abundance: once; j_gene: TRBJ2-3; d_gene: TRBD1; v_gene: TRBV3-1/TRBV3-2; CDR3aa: CASSQTGVLDTQYF; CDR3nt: TGTGCCAGCAGCCAAACAGGGGTGTTAGATACGCAGTATTTT
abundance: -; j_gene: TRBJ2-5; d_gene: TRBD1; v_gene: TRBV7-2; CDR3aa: CASKEGGRAQETQYF; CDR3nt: TGTGCCAGCAAGGAAGGGGGCAGGGCCCAAGAGACCCAGTACTTC
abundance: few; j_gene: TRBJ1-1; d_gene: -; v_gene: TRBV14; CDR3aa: CASSLGGAYTEAFF; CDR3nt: TGTGCCAGCAGCCTCGGAGGGGCATACACTGAAGCTTTCTTT
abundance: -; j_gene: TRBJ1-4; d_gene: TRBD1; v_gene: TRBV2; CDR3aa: CASSGQGVEKLFF; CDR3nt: TGTGCCAGCAGTGGACAGGGGGTCGAAAAACTGTTTTTT
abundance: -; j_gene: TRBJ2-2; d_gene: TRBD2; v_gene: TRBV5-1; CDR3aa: CASGGTSGVNTGELFF; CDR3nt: TGCGCCAGCGGAGGGACTAGCGGGGTGAACACCGGGGAGCTGTTTTTT
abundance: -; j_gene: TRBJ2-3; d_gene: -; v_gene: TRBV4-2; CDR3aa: CASSQAERAGAADTQYF; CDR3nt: TGTGCCAGCAGCCAAGCCGAAAGGGCAGGGGCAGCAGATACGCAGTATTTT
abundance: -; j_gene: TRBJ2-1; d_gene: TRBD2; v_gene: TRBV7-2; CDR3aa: CAARAGGSYNEQFF; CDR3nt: TGTGCCGCCCGGGCGGGAGGGTCCTACAATGAGCAGTTCTTC
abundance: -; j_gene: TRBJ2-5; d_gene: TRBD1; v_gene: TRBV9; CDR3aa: CASSVGISGTGAQETQYF; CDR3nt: TGTGCCAGCAGCGTAGGAATCTCCGGGACAGGGGCCCAAGAGACCCAGTACTTC
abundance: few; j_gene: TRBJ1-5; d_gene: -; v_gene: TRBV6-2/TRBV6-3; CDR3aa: CASSTDRSVQPQHF; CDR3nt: TGTGCCAGCAGTACCGACAGGAGTGTTCAGCCCCAGCATTTT
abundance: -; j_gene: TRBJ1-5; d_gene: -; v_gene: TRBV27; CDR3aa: CASRSAGAGNQPQHF; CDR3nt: TGTGCCAGCAGGAGTGCGGGGGCTGGCAATCAGCCCCAGCATTTT
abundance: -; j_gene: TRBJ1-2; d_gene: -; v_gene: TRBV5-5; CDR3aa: CASSFAGAANYGYTF; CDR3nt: TGTGCCAGCAGCTTTGCAGGGGCAGCTAACTATGGCTACACCTTC
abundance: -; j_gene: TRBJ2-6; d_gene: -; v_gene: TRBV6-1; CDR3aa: CASSEQGFLTTGANVLTF; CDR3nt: TGTGCCAGCAGTGAACAGGGCTTCCTTACGACTGGGGCCAACGTCCTGACTTTC
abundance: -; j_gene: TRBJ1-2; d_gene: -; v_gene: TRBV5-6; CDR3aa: CASSPPLISGLGSYTF; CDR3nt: TGTGCCAGCAGCCCCCCTCTGATTTCCGGCCTCGGGAGCTACACCTTC
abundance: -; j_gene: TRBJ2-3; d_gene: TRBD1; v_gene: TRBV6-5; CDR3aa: CASSPGTGRTDTQYF; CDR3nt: TGTGCCAGCAGCCCCGGGACAGGGCGCACAGATACGCAGTATTTT
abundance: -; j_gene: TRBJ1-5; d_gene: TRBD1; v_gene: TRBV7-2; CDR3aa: CASSGGQAYQPQHF; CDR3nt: TGTGCCAGCAGCGGGGGACAGGCTTATCAGCCCCAGCATTTT
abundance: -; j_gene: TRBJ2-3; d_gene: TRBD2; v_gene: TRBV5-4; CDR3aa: CASSAGLAGPDTQYF; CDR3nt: TGTGCCAGCAGCGCGGGACTAGCGGGGCCAGATACGCAGTATTTT
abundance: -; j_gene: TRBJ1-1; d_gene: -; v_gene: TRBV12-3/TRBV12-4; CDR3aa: CASSPGVLSEAFF; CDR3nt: TGTGCCAGCAGCCCCGGAGTTTTGAGTGAAGCTTTCTTT
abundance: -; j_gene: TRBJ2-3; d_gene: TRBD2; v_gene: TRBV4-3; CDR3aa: CASSQDIGTSGSGGADTQYF; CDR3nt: TGCGCCAGCAGCCAAGATATAGGGACTAGCGGGAGTGGTGGAGCAGATACGCAGTATTTT
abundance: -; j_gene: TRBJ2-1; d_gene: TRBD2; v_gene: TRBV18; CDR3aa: CASSPVTSGSSYNEQFF; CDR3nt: TGTGCCAGCTCACCGGTCACTAGCGGCAGCTCCTACAATGAGCAGTTCTTC
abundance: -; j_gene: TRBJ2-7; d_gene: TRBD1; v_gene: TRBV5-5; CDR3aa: CASSFQGASYEQYF; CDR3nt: TGTGCCAGCAGCTTCCAGGGGGCCTCCTACGAGCAGTACTTC
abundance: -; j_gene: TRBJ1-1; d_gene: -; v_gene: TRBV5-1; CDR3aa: CASTGGGYTEAFF; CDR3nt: TGCGCCAGCACGGGCGGGGGGTACACTGAAGCTTTCTTT
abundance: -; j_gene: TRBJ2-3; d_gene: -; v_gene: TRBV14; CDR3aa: CASSQVGGGTDTQYF; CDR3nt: TGTGCCAGCAGCCAAGTAGGCGGGGGCACAGATACGCAGTATTTT
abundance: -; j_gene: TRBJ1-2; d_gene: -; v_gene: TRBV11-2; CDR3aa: CASSLDGAAYYGYTF; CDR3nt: TGTGCCAGCAGCTTAGATGGGGCAGCCTACTATGGCTACACCTTC
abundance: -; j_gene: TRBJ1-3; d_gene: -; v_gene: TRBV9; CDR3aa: CASSFQAGPGDTIYF; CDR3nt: TGTGCCAGCAGCTTCCAGGCAGGCCCGGGGGACACCATATATTTT
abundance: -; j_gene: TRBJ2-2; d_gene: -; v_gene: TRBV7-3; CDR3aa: CASSINAERTGELFF; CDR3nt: TGTGCCAGCAGCATAAACGCGGAGCGAACCGGGGAGCTGTTTTTT
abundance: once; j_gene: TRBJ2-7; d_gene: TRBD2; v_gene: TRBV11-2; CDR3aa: CASSPALAGGSYEQYF; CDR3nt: TGTGCCAGCAGCCCAGCCCTAGCGGGGGGCTCCTACGAGCAGTACTTC
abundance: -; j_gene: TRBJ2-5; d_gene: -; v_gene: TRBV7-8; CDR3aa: CASTLRTDRETQYF; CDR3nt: TGTGCCAGCACCCTAAGGACCGACAGGGAGACCCAGTACTTC
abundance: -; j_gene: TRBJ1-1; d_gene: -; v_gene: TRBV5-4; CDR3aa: CASSLGRGGMNTEAFF; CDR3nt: TGTGCCAGCAGCTTGGGACGCGGGGGAATGAACACTGAAGCTTTCTTT
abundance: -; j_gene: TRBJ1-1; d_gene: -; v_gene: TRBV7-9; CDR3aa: CASSATTDTEAFF; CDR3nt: TGTGCCAGCAGCGCCACGACAGACACTGAAGCTTTCTTT
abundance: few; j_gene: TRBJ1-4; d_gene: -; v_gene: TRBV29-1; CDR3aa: CSVREGGNEKLFF; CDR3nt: TGCAGCGTTCGGGAGGGGGGTAATGAAAAACTGTTTTTT
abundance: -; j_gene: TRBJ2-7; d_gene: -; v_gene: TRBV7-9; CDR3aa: CASSSRVRGDEQYF; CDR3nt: TGTGCCAGCAGCTCGAGGGTCCGCGGGGACGAGCAGTACTTC
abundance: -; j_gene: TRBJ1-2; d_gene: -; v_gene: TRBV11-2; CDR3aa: CASSTDTDYGYTF; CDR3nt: TGTGCCAGCAGCACGGACACAGACTATGGCTACACCTTC
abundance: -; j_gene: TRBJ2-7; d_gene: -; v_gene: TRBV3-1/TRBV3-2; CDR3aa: CASSQAGAPSYEQYF; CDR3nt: TGTGCCAGCAGCCAAGCAGGGGCCCCCTCCTACGAGCAGTACTTC
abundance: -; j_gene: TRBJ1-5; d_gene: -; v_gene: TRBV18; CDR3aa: CASSPSMRLAGARQPQHF; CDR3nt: TGTGCCAGCTCACCTTCAATGCGGCTTGCAGGGGCCCGGCAGCCCCAGCATTTT
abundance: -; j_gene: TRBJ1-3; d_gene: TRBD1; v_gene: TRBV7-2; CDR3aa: CASSLGQGGYTIYF; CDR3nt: TGTGCCAGCAGCTTGGGACAGGGGGGGTACACCATATATTTT